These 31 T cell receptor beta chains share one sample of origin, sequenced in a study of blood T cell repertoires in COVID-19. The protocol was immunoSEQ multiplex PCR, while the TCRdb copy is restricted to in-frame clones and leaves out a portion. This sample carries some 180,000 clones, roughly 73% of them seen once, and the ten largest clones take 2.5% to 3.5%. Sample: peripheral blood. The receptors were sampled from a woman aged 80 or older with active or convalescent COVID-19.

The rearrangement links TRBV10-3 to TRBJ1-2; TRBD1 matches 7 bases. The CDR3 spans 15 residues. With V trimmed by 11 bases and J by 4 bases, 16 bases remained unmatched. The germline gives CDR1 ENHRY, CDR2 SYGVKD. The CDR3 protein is CAAKDDRVLAYGYTF. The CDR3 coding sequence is TGTGCCGCGAAAGATGACAGGGTCTTGGCCTATGGCTACACCTTC.

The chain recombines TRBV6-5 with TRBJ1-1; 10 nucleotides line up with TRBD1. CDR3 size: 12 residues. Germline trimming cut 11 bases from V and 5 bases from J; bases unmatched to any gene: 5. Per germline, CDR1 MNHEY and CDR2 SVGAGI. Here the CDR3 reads CAAGQGITEAFF. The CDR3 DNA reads TGTGCCGCGGGACAGGGGATTACTGAAGCTTTCTTT.

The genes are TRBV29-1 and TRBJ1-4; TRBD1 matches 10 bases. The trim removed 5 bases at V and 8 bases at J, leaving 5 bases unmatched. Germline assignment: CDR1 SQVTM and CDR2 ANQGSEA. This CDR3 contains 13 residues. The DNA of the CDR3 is TGCAGCGTTCTCGCGACAGGGGGCGAAAAACTGTTTTTT. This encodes CSVLATGGEKLFF. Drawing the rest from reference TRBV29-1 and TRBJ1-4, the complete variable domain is SAVISQKPSRDICQRGTSLTIQCQVDSQVTMMFWYRQQPGQSLTLIATANQGSEATYESGFVIDKFPISRPNLTFSTLTVSNMSPEDSSIYLCSVLATGGEKLFFGSGTQLSVL.

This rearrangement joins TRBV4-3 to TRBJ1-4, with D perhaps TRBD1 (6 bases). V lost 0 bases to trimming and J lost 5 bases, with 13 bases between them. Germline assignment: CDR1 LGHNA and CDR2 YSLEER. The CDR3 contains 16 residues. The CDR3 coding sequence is TGCGCCAGCAGCCAAGATTTACAGGACAGAAATGAAAAACTGTTTTTT. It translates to CASSQDLQDRNEKLFF.

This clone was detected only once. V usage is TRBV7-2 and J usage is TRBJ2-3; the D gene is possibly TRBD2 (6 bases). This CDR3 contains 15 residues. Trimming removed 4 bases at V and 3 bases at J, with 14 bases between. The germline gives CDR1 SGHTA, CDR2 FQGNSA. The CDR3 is CASSSTRFETDTQYF. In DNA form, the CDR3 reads TGTGCCAGCAGCTCGACTAGGTTTGAGACAGATACGCAGTATTTT. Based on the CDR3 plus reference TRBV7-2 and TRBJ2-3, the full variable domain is GAGVSQSPSNKVTEKGKDVELRCDPISGHTALYWYRQSLGQGLEFLIYFQGNSAPDKSGLPSDRFSAERTGGSVSTLTIQRTQQEDSAVYLCASSSTRFETDTQYFGPGTRLTVL.

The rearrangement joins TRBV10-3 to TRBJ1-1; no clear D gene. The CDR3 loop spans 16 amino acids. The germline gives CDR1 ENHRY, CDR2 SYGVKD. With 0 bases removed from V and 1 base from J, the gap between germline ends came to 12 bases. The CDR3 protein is CAISESTVRSNTEAFF. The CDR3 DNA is TGTGCCATCAGTGAGTCGACTGTAAGATCGAACACTGAAGCTTTCTTT.

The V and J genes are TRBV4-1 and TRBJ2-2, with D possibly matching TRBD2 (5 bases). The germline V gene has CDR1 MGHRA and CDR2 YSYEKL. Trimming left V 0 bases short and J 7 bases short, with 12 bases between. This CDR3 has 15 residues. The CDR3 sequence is CASSQDGGMSGELFF. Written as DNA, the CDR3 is TGCGCCAGCAGCCAAGATGGAGGCATGAGCGGGGAGCTGTTTTTT.

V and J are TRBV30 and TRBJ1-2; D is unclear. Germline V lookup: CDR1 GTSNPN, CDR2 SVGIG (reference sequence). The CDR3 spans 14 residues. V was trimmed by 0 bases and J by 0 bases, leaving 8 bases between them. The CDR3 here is CAWSVANANYGYTF. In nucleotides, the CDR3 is TGTGCCTGGAGTGTGGCCAATGCTAACTATGGCTACACCTTC.

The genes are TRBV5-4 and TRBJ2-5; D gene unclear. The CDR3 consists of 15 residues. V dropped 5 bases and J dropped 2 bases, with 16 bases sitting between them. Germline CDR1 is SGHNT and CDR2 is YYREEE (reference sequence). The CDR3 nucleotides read TGTGCCAGCAGTTTGAAAGCCGCGAAACAAGAGACCCAGTACTTC. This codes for CASSLKAAKQETQYF.

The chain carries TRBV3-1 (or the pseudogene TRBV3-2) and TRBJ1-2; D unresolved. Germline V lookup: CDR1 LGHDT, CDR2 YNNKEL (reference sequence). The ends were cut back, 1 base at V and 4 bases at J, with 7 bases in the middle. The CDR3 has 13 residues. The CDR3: CASSQVRFYGYTF. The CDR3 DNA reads TGTGCCAGCAGCCAAGTACGGTTCTATGGCTACACCTTC.

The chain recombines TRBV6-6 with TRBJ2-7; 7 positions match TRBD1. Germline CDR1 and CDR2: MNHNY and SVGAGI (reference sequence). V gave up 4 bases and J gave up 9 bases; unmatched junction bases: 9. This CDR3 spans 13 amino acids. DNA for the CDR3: TGTGCCAGCAGTTCGGAATCAGGGGGATGGCAGTACTTC. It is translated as CASSSESGGWQYF.

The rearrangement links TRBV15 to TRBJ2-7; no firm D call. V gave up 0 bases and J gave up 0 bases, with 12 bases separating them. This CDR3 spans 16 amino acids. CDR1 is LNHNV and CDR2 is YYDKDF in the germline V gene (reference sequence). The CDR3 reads CATSRDWVQDSYEQYF. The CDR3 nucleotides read TGTGCCACCAGCAGAGATTGGGTGCAGGACTCCTACGAGCAGTACTTC.

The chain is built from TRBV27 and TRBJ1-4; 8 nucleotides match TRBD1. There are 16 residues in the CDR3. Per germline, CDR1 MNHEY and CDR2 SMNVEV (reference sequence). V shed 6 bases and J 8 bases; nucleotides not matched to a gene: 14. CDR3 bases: TGTGCCAGCAGCTTAAAGGTCGACAGGGGCGCGGAAAAACTGTTTTTT. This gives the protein CASSLKVDRGAEKLFF.

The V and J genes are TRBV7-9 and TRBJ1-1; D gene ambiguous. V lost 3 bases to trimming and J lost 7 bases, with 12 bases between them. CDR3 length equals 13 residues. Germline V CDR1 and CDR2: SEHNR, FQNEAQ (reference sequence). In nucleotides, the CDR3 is TGTGCCAGCAGCTTTTCGGTAGAATATGAAGCTTTCTTT. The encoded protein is CASSFSVEYEAFF.

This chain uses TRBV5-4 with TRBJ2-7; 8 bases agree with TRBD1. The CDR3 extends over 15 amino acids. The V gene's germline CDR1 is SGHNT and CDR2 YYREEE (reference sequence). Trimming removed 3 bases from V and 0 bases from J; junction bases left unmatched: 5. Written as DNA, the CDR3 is TGTGCCAGCAGCTCAGGGACAGGAGGCTCCTACGAGCAGTACTTC. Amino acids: CASSSGTGGSYEQYF.

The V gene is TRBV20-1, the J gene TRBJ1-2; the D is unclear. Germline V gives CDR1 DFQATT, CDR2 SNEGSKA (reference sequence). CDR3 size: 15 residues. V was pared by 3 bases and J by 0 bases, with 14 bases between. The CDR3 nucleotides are TGCAGTGCTAGTGGTTGGGAGGGAACTAACTATGGCTACACCTTC. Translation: CSASGWEGTNYGYTF.

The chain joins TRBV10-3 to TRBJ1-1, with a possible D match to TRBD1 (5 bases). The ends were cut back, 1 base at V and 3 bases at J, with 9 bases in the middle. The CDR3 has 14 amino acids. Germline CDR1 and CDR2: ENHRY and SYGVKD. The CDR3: CAISELGVDTEAFF. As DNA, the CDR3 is TGTGCCATCAGTGAGTTAGGGGTCGACACTGAAGCTTTCTTT.

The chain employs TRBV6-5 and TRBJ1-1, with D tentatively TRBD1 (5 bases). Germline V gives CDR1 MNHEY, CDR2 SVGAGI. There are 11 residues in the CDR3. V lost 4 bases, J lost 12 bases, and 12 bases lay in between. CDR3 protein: CASSFWGGTFF. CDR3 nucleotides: TGTGCCAGCAGTTTCTGGGGGGGGACTTTCTTT.

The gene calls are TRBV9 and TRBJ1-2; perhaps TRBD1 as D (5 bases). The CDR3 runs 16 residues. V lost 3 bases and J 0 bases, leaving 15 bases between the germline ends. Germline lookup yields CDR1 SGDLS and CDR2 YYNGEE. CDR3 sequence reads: CASSAPQGIANYGYTF. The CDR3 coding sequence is TGTGCCAGCAGCGCTCCTCAGGGAATAGCTAACTATGGCTACACCTTC.

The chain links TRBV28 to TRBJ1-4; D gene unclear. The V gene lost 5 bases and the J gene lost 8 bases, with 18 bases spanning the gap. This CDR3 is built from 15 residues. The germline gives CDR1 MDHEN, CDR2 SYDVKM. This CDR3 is CASSPGSPFGEKLFF. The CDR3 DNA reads TGTGCCAGCAGTCCCGGGTCCCCCTTTGGGGAAAAACTGTTTTTT. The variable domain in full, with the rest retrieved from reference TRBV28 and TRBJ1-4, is DVKVTQSSRYLVKRTGEKVFLECVQDMDHENMFWYRQDPGLGLRLIYFSYDVKMKEKGDIPEGYSVSREKKERFSLILESASTNQTSMYLCASSPGSPFGEKLFFGSGTQLSVL.

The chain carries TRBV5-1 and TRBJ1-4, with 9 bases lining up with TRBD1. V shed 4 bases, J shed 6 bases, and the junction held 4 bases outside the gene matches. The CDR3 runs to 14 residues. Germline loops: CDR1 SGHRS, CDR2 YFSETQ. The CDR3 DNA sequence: TGCGCCAGCAGCACTGGACAGGGGTATGAAAAACTGTTTTTT. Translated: CASSTGQGYEKLFF.

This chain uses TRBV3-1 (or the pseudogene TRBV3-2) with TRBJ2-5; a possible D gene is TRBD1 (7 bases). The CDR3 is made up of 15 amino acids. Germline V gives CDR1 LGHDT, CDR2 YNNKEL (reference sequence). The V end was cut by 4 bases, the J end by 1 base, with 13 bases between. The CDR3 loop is CASSRRGTSQETQYF. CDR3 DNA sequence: TGTGCCAGCAGCCGCAGGGGGACTTCCCAAGAGACCCAGTACTTC.

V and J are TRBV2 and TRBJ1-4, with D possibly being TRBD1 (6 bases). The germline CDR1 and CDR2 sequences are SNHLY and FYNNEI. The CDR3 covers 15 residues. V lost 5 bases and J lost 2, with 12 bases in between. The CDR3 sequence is CASSLTGFTNEKLFF. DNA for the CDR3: TGTGCCAGCAGTTTAACAGGGTTCACTAATGAAAAACTGTTTTTT.

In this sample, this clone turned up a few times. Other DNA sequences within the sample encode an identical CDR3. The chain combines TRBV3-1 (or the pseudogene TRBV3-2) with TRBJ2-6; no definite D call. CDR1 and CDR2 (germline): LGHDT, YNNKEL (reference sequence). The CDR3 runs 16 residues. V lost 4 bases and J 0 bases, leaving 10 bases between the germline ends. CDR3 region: CASSRQPTSGANVLTF. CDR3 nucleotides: TGTGCCAGCAGCCGCCAACCTACCTCTGGGGCCAACGTCCTGACTTTC.

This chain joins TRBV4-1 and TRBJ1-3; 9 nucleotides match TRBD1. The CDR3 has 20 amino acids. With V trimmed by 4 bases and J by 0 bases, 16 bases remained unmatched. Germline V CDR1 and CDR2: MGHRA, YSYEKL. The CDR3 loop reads CASSRYSPGTGTFSGNTIYF. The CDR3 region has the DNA TGCGCCAGCAGCCGCTACTCACCCGGGACAGGGACATTCTCTGGAAACACCATATATTTT.

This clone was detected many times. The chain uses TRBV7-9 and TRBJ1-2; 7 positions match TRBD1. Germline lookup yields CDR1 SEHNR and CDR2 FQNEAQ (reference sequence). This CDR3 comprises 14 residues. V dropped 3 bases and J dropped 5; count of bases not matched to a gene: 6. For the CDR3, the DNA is TGTGCCAGCAGCTTTGGTGCACAGGGGTATGGCTACACCTTC. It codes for CASSFGAQGYGYTF.

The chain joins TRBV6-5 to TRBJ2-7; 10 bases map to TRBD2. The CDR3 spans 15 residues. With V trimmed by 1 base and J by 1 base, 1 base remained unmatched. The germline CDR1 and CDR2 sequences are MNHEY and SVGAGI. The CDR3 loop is CASSYLAGGSYEQYF. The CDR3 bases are TGTGCCAGCAGTTACTTAGCGGGGGGATCCTACGAGCAGTACTTC.

The CDR3 sequence is CASSKGGQGSEAFF. In DNA form, the CDR3 reads TGTGCCAGCAGCAAAGGGGGACAGGGTTCTGAAGCTTTCTTT. The V call is TRBV21-1, the J call TRBJ1-1; the table calls TRBD1, which could not be checked here. TRBV21-1 counts as a pseudogene. The CDR3 extends over 14 amino acids.

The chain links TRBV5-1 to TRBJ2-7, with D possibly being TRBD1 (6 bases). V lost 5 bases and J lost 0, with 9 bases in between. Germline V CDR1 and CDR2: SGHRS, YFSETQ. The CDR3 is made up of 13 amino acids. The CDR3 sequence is CASSQGSSYEQYF. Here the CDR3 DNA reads TGCGCCAGCAGTCAGGGGAGCTCCTACGAGCAGTACTTC.

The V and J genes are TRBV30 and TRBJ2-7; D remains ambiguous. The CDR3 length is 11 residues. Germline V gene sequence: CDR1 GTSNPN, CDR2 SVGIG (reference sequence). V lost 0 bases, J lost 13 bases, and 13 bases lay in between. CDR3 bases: TGTGCCTGGAGTGTGTATCTAGGCCTCTACTTC. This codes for CAWSVYLGLYF.

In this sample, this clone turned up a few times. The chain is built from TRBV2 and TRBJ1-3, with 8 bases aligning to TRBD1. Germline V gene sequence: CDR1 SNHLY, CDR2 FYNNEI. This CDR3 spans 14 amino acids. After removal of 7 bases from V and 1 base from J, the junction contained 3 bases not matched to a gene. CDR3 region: CASIDRGSGNTIYF. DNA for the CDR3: TGTGCCAGCATCGACAGGGGTTCTGGAAACACCATATATTTT.